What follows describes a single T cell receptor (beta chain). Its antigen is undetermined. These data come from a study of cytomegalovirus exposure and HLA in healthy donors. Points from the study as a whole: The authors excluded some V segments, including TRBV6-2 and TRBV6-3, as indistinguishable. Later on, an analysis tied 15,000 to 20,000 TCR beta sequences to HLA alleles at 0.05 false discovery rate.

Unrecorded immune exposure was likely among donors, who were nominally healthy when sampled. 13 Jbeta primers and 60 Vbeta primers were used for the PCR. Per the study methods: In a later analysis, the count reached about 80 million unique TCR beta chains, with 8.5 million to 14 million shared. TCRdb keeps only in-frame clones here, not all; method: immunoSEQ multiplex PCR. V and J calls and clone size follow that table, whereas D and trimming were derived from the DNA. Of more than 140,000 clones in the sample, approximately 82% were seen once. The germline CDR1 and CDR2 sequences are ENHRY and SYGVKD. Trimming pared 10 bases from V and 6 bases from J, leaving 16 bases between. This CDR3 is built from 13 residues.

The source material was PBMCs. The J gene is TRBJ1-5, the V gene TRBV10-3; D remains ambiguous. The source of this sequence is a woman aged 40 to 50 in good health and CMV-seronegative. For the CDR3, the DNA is TGTGCCAACCAGGCAGCCAGTAGTCAGCCCCAGCATTTT. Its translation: CANQAASSQPQHF.